This T cell receptor (beta chain) was captured by sequencing in a study of OX40 agonist ivuxolimab in advanced cancers. V lost 4 bases, J lost 2 bases, and 15 bases lay in between. The CDR3 totals 15 residues. CDR1 is MDHEN, CDR2 SYDVKM, per germline. This clone was seen more than once but under ten times. TCRdb keeps only in-frame clones here, not all; method: immunoSEQ multiplex PCR. The table lists tens of thousands of clones, 80% to 85% of them singletons. V is TRBV28 and J is TRBJ2-7, with D perhaps assigned TRBD1 or TRBD2 (6 bases each). The input for sequencing was CD4+ or CD8+ T cells sorted from blood, taken in a trial of the OX40 agonist ivuxolimab. The receptor comes from an adult with an advanced solid tumor such as melanoma, head and neck, liver or kidney cancer. The CDR3: CASSSRGRPPYEQYF. CDR3 nucleotides: TGTGCCAGCAGTTCCCGGGGGCGGCCGCCCTACGAGCAGTACTTC.